The 13 T cell receptor beta chains below all came from one sample that was sequenced in a study of cytomegalovirus exposure and HLA in healthy donors. The PCR used 60 Vbeta and 13 Jbeta primers. Sequencing used immunoSEQ multiplex PCR; TCRdb keeps in-frame clones, though not all of them. The data contain roughly 180,000 clones, 70% to 85% of them singletons. Specimen: PBMCs. Receptors were obtained from a man between 18 and 35 years old in good health and CMV-seronegative.

The chain joins TRBV7-9 to TRBJ2-7, with TRBD2 identical over 12 bases. From germline, CDR1 is SEHNR and CDR2 FQNEAQ (reference sequence). V was clipped by 5 bases and J by 2 bases; unmatched bases: 7. The CDR3 loop spans 16 amino acids. The CDR3 is CASSPLGLAGTYEQYF. Written as DNA, the CDR3 is TGTGCCAGCAGCCCCCTGGGACTAGCGGGCACCTACGAGCAGTACTTC.

CDR3 residues: CASSLSSGANQPQHF. The CDR3 bases are TGTGCCAGCAGCTTATCCAGTGGGGCGAATCAGCCCCAGCATTTT. The J gene is TRBJ1-5, the V gene TRBV7-8, with TRBD1 as a possible D gene (5 bases). Germline V gene lookup returns CDR1 SGHVS and CDR2 FQNEAQ. Trimming took off 2 bases at V and 4 bases at J, with 12 bases between the two ends. This CDR3 is built from 15 residues.

This clone was observed a single time. This chain links TRBV5-4 with TRBJ2-3, with TRBD2 identical over 9 bases. The CDR3 runs to 15 residues. Germline V CDR1 and CDR2: SGHNT, YYREEE (reference sequence). V gave up 2 bases and J gave up 6 bases; unmatched junction bases: 7. The CDR3 DNA sequence: TGTGCCAGCAGCTTACGGGTAGCGGGGGTGGATACGCAGTATTTT. Translated: CASSLRVAGVDTQYF.

This chain uses TRBV27 with TRBJ1-2; 7 bases align to TRBD1. Germline CDR1 and CDR2: MNHEY and SMNVEV (reference sequence). The length of the CDR3 is 14 residues. Losses at the gene ends were 2 bases for V and 4 bases for J; bases not matched to a gene: 4. This chain's CDR3 is CASSLTGTVYGYTF. CDR3 DNA sequence: TGTGCCAGCAGTTTAACCGGGACAGTCTATGGCTACACCTTC.

This clone came up once. Here the CDR3 DNA reads TGCGCCAGCAGCCGAGATCCTCTCGTCACCGGGGAGCTGTTTTTT. Translating gives CASSRDPLVTGELFF. This chain joins TRBV4-3 and TRBJ2-2, with unresolved D. V lost 4 bases to trimming and J lost 4 bases, with 13 bases between them. The CDR3 is 15 residues long. Looked up from germline, CDR1 is LGHNA and CDR2 is YSLEER.

This rearrangement joins TRBV25-1 to TRBJ1-1; 8 bases agree with TRBD1. Germline loops: CDR1 MGHDK, CDR2 SYGVNS. The trim removed 8 bases at V and 8 bases at J, leaving 4 bases unmatched. This CDR3 comprises 11 residues. CDR3 DNA: TGTGCCAGCGCAGGGGGCCTAGAAGCTTTCTTT. It encodes CASAGGLEAFF. The whole variable domain, filled in from reference TRBV25-1 and TRBJ1-1, reads EADIYQTPRYLVIGTGKKITLECSQTMGHDKMYWYQQDPGMELHLIHYSYGVNSTEKGDLSSESTVSRIRTEHFPLTLESARPSHTSQYLCASAGGLEAFFGQGTRLTVV.

There are a few counts of this clone. The chain has TRBV6-6 and TRBJ2-7; TRBD2 matches 9 bases. The CDR3 contains 14 residues. Trimming took 8 bases from V and 3 from J; bases not matched to a gene: 8. The germline gives CDR1 MNHNY, CDR2 SVGAGI (reference sequence). CDR3 DNA: TGTGCCAGCCTTGCGGGAGGGAGTGTCTACGAGCAGTACTTC. Amino acids: CASLAGGSVYEQYF.

The rearrangement joins TRBV6-1 to TRBJ2-7; the D gene is possibly TRBD2 (6 bases). Germline CDR1 is MNHNS and CDR2 is SASEGT. V shed 5 bases and J shed 3 bases, with 11 bases lying between them. This CDR3 has 13 residues. This CDR3 reads CASSLASGYEQYF. Written as DNA, the CDR3 is TGTGCCAGCAGTCTAGCGAGCGGCTACGAGCAGTACTTC.

The chain is built from TRBV7-9 and TRBJ2-6; D might be TRBD2 (6 bases). Germline CDR1 reads SEHNR; CDR2 reads FQNEAQ (reference sequence). Trimming pared 7 bases from V and 0 bases from J, leaving 19 bases between. The CDR3 loop spans 18 amino acids. The chain's CDR3 is CASTPPSGPYSGANVLTF. The CDR3 bases are TGTGCCAGCACCCCCCCCAGCGGGCCTTACTCTGGGGCCAACGTCCTGACTTTC.

This clone was counted a few times. The chain is built from TRBV7-6 and TRBJ2-5; TRBD2 matches at 12 bases. After removal of 4 bases from V and 5 bases from J, the junction contained 8 bases not matched to a gene. The CDR3 runs to 16 residues. Germline V gene lookup returns CDR1 SGHVS and CDR2 FNYEAQ. As DNA, the CDR3 is TGTGCCAGCAGCTCTCTAGCGGGAGGGCTCGGGGAGACCCAGTACTTC. Protein sequence: CASSSLAGGLGETQYF. Based on the CDR3 plus reference TRBV7-6 and TRBJ2-5, the full variable domain is GAGVSQSPRYKVTKRGQDVALRCDPISGHVSLYWYRQALGQGPEFLTYFNYEAQQDKSGLPNDRFSAERPEGSISTLTIQRTEQRDSAMYRCASSSLAGGLGETQYFGPGTRLLVL.

V gene TRBV7-2 combines with J gene TRBJ2-7, with a tentative D call TRBD1 (7 bases). CDR3 length: 15 residues. Germline-derived CDR1 and CDR2 are SGHTA and FQGNSA. V gave up 6 bases and J gave up 7 bases, with 22 bases separating them. The CDR3 nucleotides are TGTGCCAGCAGTCGAATTCCAGGGGGGCAGGGTGAGCAGTACTTC. Translated, it gives CASSRIPGGQGEQYF.

The gene calls are TRBV19 and TRBJ2-5; 9 positions agree with TRBD1. The end of the DNA is better explained by TRBJ2-7, so the J call may be wrong. The CDR3 consists of 15 residues. Germline V gives CDR1 LNHDA, CDR2 SQIVND (reference sequence). CDR3 loop: CASSIPTTGGNEQYF. CDR3 in DNA: TGTGCCAGTAGTATCCCTACTACAGGGGGCAACGAGCAGTACTTC.

Details on this clone: The junction differs from germline at one of its ends, possibly a read error. Additional DNA sequences in this sample encode the identical CDR3. V and J are TRBV2 and TRBJ2-1, with 8 bases identical to TRBD2. CDR1 and CDR2 (germline): SNHLY, FYNNEI. The CDR3 covers 14 residues. CDR3 in amino acids: CATGGLAGYNEQFF. The CDR3 bases are TGTGCCACGGGCGGGCTAGCGGGCTACAATGAACAGTTCTTC.